Listed below are T cell receptor beta chains from one sample, sequenced in a study of cytomegalovirus exposure and HLA in healthy donors. Sequencing was performed with immunoSEQ multiplex PCR; in TCRdb, only in-frame clones are kept and a portion is missing. In the table there are some 70,000 clones, about 96% of which are singletons. Sequenced: PBMCs. Receptors originate from a man between 18 and 29 years old in good health and CMV-seronegative. CDR3s include the opening cysteine and the closing phenylalanine or tryptophan.

v_call	cdr3_aa
TRBV5-1	CASSSGTSEQYF
TRBV6-5	CASSIDRGQSYGYTF
TRBV18	CASSPEGANTEAFF
TRBV28	CASSSGQGGQPQHF
TRBV10-3	CAISPSGRPLEQFF
TRBV19	CASSIGQFTGELFF
TRBV29-1	CSVASPGPYTDTQYF
TRBV10-1	CASSDQDTSSYNEQFF
TRBV10-3	CAISEQGDDEKLFF
TRBV6-1	CASIQGNTEAFF
TRBV27	CASCATPYNEQFF
TRBV5-4	CASSSSSGNYNEQFF
TRBV6-1	CASSENTSGETQYF
TRBV2	CASSEREAGSDTQYF
TRBV9	CASSVESRDEQFF
TRBV7-2	CASSLGQVVAKEQYF